These 26 T cell receptor beta chains were sequenced from one sample in a study of shared clonotypes between healthy human individuals. The repertoire was sequenced with immunoSEQ multiplex PCR; TCRdb's copy has only in-frame clones and lacks some. This sample carries under 600,000 clones, 95% to 97% of them seen once, and the ten largest clones take about 0.06%. Sample: naive CD4+ T cells sorted from blood. Specified subset: CD45RA+ positively selected. The origin of the receptors is a woman in her twenties or thirties in good health.

The CDR3 DNA reads TGTGCCAGTAGTTCTCGGGGGGGGCGCTTCCCGGGAAGCAATCAGCCCCAGCATTTT. Residues: CASSSRGGRFPGSNQPQHF. J is TRBJ1-5 and V is TRBV19, with D tentatively TRBD1 (6 bases). The CDR3 loop spans 19 amino acids. V lost 5 bases, J lost 1 base, and 24 bases lay in between. Looked up from germline, CDR1 is LNHDA and CDR2 is SQIVND (reference sequence).

V usage is TRBV29-1 and J usage is TRBJ2-3, with 11 bases that match TRBD1. Germline assignment: CDR1 SQVTM and CDR2 ANQGSEA. The CDR3 is 12 amino acids. Losses at the gene ends were 7 bases for V and 6 bases for J; bases not matched to a gene: 3. The CDR3 region has the DNA TGCAGCGCTGGGGACAGGGGGGATACGCAGTATTTT. Its protein product is CSAGDRGDTQYF.

The chain combines TRBV28 with TRBJ2-5; D gene unclear. The V gene's germline CDR1 is MDHEN and CDR2 SYDVKM. The CDR3 runs 13 residues. Trimming removed 5 bases from V and 5 bases from J, with 12 bases in between. The CDR3 is CASSPRSRETQYF. CDR3 bases: TGTGCCAGCAGTCCAAGGTCCCGGGAGACCCAGTACTTC.

Remarks on this clone: Other DNA sequences in this specimen translate into the identical CDR3. The chain is built from TRBV20-1 and TRBJ2-7; no firm D call. Trimming removed 6 bases at V and 2 bases at J, with 8 bases between. Per germline, CDR1 DFQATT and CDR2 SNEGSKA (reference sequence). The CDR3 is made up of 11 amino acids. The CDR3 here is CSASGPYEQYF. Written as DNA, the CDR3 is TGCAGTGCATCAGGCCCCTACGAGCAGTACTTC.

The chain has TRBV28 and TRBJ2-7; 7 bases line up with TRBD2. After removal of 5 bases from V and 3 bases from J, the junction contained 13 bases not matched to a gene. The CDR3 covers 16 residues. Per the germline V gene, CDR1 is MDHEN and CDR2 is SYDVKM. The CDR3 nucleotides read TGTGCCAGCAGTGCTGCCCCTAGCGGACCCTACTACGAGCAGTACTTC. Translation: CASSAAPSGPYYEQYF. The variable domain in full, with the rest retrieved from reference TRBV28 and TRBJ2-7, is DVKVTQSSRYLVKRTGEKVFLECVQDMDHENMFWYRQDPGLGLRLIYFSYDVKMKEKGDIPEGYSVSREKKERFSLILESASTNQTSMYLCASSAAPSGPYYEQYFGPGTRLTVT.

The J gene is TRBJ2-7, the V gene TRBV27, with 8 positions matching TRBD1. Trimming at V came to 6 bases and at J to 12 bases, leaving 19 bases not matched to a gene. The germline V gene has CDR1 MNHEY and CDR2 SMNVEV (reference sequence). This CDR3 spans 15 amino acids. The CDR3 DNA sequence: TGTGCCAGCAGCAGATACCGGGACAGGCGGCCTGTGATGTACTTC. Amino acids: CASSRYRDRRPVMYF.

This sequence joins TRBV28 and TRBJ2-3; D may be TRBD1 or TRBD2 (6 bases each). The germline gives CDR1 MDHEN, CDR2 SYDVKM. The V gene lost 6 bases and the J gene lost 4 bases, with 14 bases spanning the gap. The CDR3 is 14 residues long. CDR3 residues: CASSQGGLSDTQYF. The CDR3 nucleotides are TGTGCCAGCAGCCAAGGGGGGCTTTCAGATACGCAGTATTTT.

The V and J genes are TRBV19 and TRBJ1-2; weak D call: TRBD1 (5 bases). Germline V CDR1 and CDR2: LNHDA, SQIVND (reference sequence). This CDR3 comprises 15 residues. Trimming removed 5 bases at V and 1 base at J, with 14 bases between. CDR3 sequence: CASSVRGGSNYGYTF. The CDR3 DNA reads TGTGCCAGTAGTGTTCGTGGGGGAAGTAACTATGGCTACACCTTC.

V gene TRBV27 combines with J gene TRBJ1-5, with D maybe TRBD1 (5 bases). With 2 bases removed from V and 4 bases from J, the gap between germline ends came to 6 bases. Germline CDR1 and CDR2: MNHEY and SMNVEV (reference sequence). CDR3 length equals 13 residues. The CDR3 is CASSLQGNQPQHF. CDR3 DNA sequence: TGTGCCAGCAGTTTACAGGGTAATCAGCCCCAGCATTTT.

The chain has TRBV18 and TRBJ1-1; D is ambiguous. The CDR3 runs to 14 residues. Trimming took 8 bases from V and 0 from J, leaving 13 bases between them. The germline V gene has CDR1 KGHSH and CDR2 LQKENI. The CDR3 spells CASPAMSMNTEAFF. In nucleotides, the CDR3 is TGTGCCAGCCCGGCGATGTCGATGAACACTGAAGCTTTCTTT.

Note on this clone: An end of the junction differs from the germline gene, which may be a read error. The CDR3 here is CASSTLPKGALFF. The DNA of the CDR3 is TGTGCCAGCAGCACTCTTCCGAAAGGGGCCCTTTTCTTC. The chain combines TRBV9 with TRBJ2-7; a possible D gene is TRBD1 (5 bases). The CDR3 is 13 residues long. Germline assignment: CDR1 SGDLS and CDR2 YYNGEE.

Concerning this clone: Other DNA sequences in this sample translate to the same CDR3. The V and J genes are TRBV19 and TRBJ1-2; 7 bases align to TRBD1. Germline V gene lookup returns CDR1 LNHDA and CDR2 SQIVND (reference sequence). The CDR3 is 13 residues long. After removal of 5 bases from V and 3 bases from J, the junction contained 3 bases not matched to a gene. CDR3 sequence (DNA): TGTGCCAGTAGTCCGACAGGGTACTATGGCTACACCTTC. This translates into CASSPTGYYGYTF.

The genes are TRBV2 and TRBJ1-5; 8 positions agree with TRBD1. Per the germline V gene, CDR1 is SNHLY and CDR2 is FYNNEI. The CDR3 runs to 14 residues. V trimming: 6 bases; J trimming: 3 bases; junction bases outside the gene matches: 4. CDR3 nucleotide sequence: TGTGCCAGCAGCAAGGACAGGGTCAATCAGCCCCAGCATTTT. Translated, it gives CASSKDRVNQPQHF.

The chain has TRBV6-5 and TRBJ2-1; 10 bases match TRBD2. This CDR3 has 16 amino acids. Per germline, CDR1 MNHEY and CDR2 SVGAGI. V was pared by 4 bases and J by 0 bases, with 3 bases of the junction left unmatched. The CDR3 coding sequence is TGTGCCAGCAGTTCTCTAGCGGGAGACTCCTACAATGAGCAGTTCTTC. This codes for CASSSLAGDSYNEQFF.

The V call is TRBV5-1, the J call TRBJ1-5; 7 positions agree with TRBD1. Germline V lookup: CDR1 SGHRS, CDR2 YFSETQ. This CDR3 has 15 residues. The V gene end was trimmed by 1 base and the J gene end by 5 bases; junction bases not matched to a gene: 6. CDR3 bases: TGCGCCAGCAGCTTGAGGGGGGACAGTTATCAGCCCCAGCATTTT. This sequence encodes CASSLRGDSYQPQHF.

This chain links TRBV4-1 with TRBJ2-1; no clear D gene. The CDR3 is 17 residues long. Germline CDR1 reads MGHRA; CDR2 reads YSYEKL. V lost 2 bases, J lost 9 bases, and 23 bases lay in between. The CDR3 here is CASSQPSLASRFGEQFF. CDR3 nucleotide sequence: TGCGCCAGCAGCCAACCGTCCCTTGCGTCGCGGTTCGGTGAGCAGTTCTTC.

This clone was counted once. The chain is built from TRBV7-2 and TRBJ2-3, with 12 bases fitting TRBD2. The germline V gene has CDR1 SGHTA and CDR2 FQGNSA. The CDR3 is 16 residues long. V lost 5 bases, J lost 8 bases, and 11 bases stayed unmatched. CDR3 residues: CASSHILAGGFGTQYF. In nucleotides, the CDR3 is TGTGCCAGCAGCCACATACTAGCGGGAGGTTTTGGTACGCAGTATTTT.

This sequence joins TRBV18 and TRBJ2-6; TRBD1 might be the D (6 bases). Germline values: CDR1 KGHSH, CDR2 LQKENI. This CDR3 is built from 21 residues. Trimming took 0 bases from V and 1 from J, leaving 22 bases between them. The CDR3 sequence: CASSPPLGAGVRASGANVLTF. The CDR3 DNA sequence: TGTGCCAGCTCACCACCTCTCGGGGCAGGGGTTCGCGCTTCTGGGGCCAACGTCCTGACTTTC.

This sequence joins TRBV11-1 and TRBJ2-1; the match to TRBD2 covers 12 bases. This CDR3 comprises 14 residues. Germline V gene data show CDR1 as SGHAT and CDR2 as FQDESV (reference sequence). V shed 7 bases and J 7 bases; nucleotides not matched to a gene: 5. The CDR3 region has the DNA TGTGCCAGCACGACTAGCGGGAGTGTTAATGAGCAGTTCTTC. Amino acids: CASTTSGSVNEQFF.

The V call is TRBV6-6, the J call TRBJ1-2; the D is unclear. Germline-derived CDR1 and CDR2 are MNHNY and SVGAGI (reference sequence). CDR3 size: 16 residues. V was shortened by 10 bases and J by 4 bases, with 25 bases between the two germline ends. In DNA, the CDR3 is TGTGCCACCTTCAACACGGACGGCTTCAGACCCTATGGCTACACCTTC. Translation: CATFNTDGFRPYGYTF.

The J gene is TRBJ2-7, the V gene TRBV2; 8 bases align to TRBD1. The CDR3 is made up of 12 amino acids. V shed 7 bases, J shed 3 bases, and the junction held 2 bases outside the gene matches. The germline V gene has CDR1 SNHLY and CDR2 FYNNEI. The CDR3 DNA sequence: TGTGCCAGCAAGGGACAGGTCTACGAGCAGTACTTC. It is translated as CASKGQVYEQYF.

The chain combines TRBV6-5 with TRBJ2-7, with TRBD2 matching 7 bases. The CDR3 runs to 15 residues. V was clipped by 6 bases and J by 0 bases; unmatched bases: 8. Germline V gives CDR1 MNHEY, CDR2 SVGAGI. CDR3 bases: TGTGCCAGCAGCAGTATCGGGACTACCTCCTACGAGCAGTACTTC. Translated, it gives CASSSIGTTSYEQYF.

The chain couples TRBV6-5 to TRBJ1-3; D unclear. Trimming left V 0 bases short and J 0 bases short, with 9 bases between. In germline, CDR1 is MNHEY, CDR2 SVGAGI. This CDR3 contains 16 residues. In DNA form, the CDR3 reads TGTGCCAGCAGTTACTCACGGGCAAGCTCTGGAAACACCATATATTTT. It is translated as CASSYSRASSGNTIYF.

V is TRBV7-9 and J is TRBJ2-1; 9 bases are shared with TRBD1. CDR1 and CDR2 (germline): SEHNR, FQNEAQ (reference sequence). The CDR3 is made up of 19 amino acids. The trim removed 4 bases at V and 1 base at J, leaving 14 bases unmatched. CDR3 amino acids: CASSSVPGQGLWSYNEQFF. CDR3 DNA: TGTGCCAGCAGCTCCGTCCCGGGACAGGGTTTATGGTCCTACAATGAGCAGTTCTTC.

Details on this clone: At one boundary the junction diverges from the germline segment, which might be a read error. The chain joins TRBV6-6 to TRBJ2-7, with D perhaps matching TRBD1 or TRBD2 (5 bases each). Germline CDR1 reads MNHNY; CDR2 reads SVGAGI (reference sequence). The CDR3 sequence is 15 residues long. This CDR3 is CAGSFPREGVYEQYF. CDR3 bases: TGTGCCGGCAGTTTTCCACGGGAAGGGGTATACGAGCAGTACTTC.

The gene calls are TRBV9 and TRBJ2-1; the match to TRBD2 covers 9 bases. Germline loops: CDR1 SGDLS, CDR2 YYNGEE. The CDR3 has 19 amino acids. After removal of 4 bases from V and 4 bases from J, the junction contained 18 bases not matched to a gene. CDR3 bases: TGTGCCAGCAGCCCCGGCGATATAGGTCTAGCGGGAACTTACAATGAGCAGTTCTTC. It translates to CASSPGDIGLAGTYNEQFF.